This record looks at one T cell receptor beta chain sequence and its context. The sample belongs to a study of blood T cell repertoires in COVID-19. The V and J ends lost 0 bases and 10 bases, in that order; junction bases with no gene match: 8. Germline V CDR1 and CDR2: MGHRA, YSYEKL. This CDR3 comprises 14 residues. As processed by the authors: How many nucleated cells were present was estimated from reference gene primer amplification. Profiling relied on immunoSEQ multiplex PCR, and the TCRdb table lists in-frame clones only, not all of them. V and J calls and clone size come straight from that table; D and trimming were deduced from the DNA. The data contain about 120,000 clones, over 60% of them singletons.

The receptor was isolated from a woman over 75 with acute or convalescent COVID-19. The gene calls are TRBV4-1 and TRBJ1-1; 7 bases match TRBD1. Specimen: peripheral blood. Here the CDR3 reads CASSQDRQGRGAFF. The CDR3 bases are TGCGCCAGCAGCCAAGACCGACAGGGCAGAGGAGCTTTCTTT.